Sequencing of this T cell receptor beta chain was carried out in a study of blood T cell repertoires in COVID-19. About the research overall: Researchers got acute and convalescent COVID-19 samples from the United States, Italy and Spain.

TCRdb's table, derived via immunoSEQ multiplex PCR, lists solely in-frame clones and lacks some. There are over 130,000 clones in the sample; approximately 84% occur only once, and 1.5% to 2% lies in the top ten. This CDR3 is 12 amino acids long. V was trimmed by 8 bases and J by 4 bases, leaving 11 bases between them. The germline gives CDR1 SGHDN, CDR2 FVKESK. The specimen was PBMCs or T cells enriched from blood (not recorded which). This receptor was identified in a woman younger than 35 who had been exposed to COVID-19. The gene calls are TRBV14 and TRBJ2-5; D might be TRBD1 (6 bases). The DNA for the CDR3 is TGTGCCAGCGCAAGGGGGATAGAGACCCAGTACTTC. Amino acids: CASARGIETQYF.